This T cell receptor (beta chain) was observed in a study of ipilimumab plus nivolumab after autologous stem cell transplantation. Checkpoint therapy with ipilimumab 1 mg/kg began 14 to 28 days after transplant. Profiling relied on immunoSEQ multiplex PCR, and the TCRdb table lists in-frame clones only, not all of them. The table records tens of thousands of clones, around 80% of them present only once. A single count supports this clone. The receptor was isolated from a male donor with diffuse large B-cell lymphoma. Sequenced material: PBMCs, taken in a trial of ipilimumab plus nivolumab as post-transplant consolidation.

CDR3 loop: CASSLERFANTGELFF. The CDR3 DNA reads as TGTGCCAGCAGCTTAGAGCGGTTCGCGAACACCGGGGAGCTGTTTTTT. The V call is TRBV13, the J call TRBJ2-2, with D perhaps TRBD2 (5 bases). Germline CDR1 reads PRHDT; CDR2 reads FYEKMQ (reference sequence). The CDR3 length is 16 residues. V was trimmed by 1 base and J by 0 bases, leaving 9 bases between them. The full variable domain, in which reference TRBV13 and TRBJ2-2 provide the parts outside the CDR3, is AAGVIQSPRHLIKEKRETATLKCYPIPRHDTVYWYQQGPGQDPQFLISFYEKMQSDKGSIPDRFSAQQFSDYHSELNMSSLELGDSALYFCASSLERFANTGELFFGEGSRLTVL.